This T cell receptor beta chain was recorded in a study of shared clonotypes between healthy human individuals. The table came from immunoSEQ multiplex PCR; TCRdb's copy has only in-frame clones and leaves some out. The data show 300,000 or so clones, with around two thirds seen just once and about 9.3% held by the top ten. This CDR3 has 12 residues. The germline V gene has CDR1 GTSNPN and CDR2 SVGIG (reference sequence). V lost 0 bases and J 5 bases, leaving 6 bases between the germline ends. The genes are TRBV30 and TRBJ2-3, with no clear D. Sequencing was carried out using memory CD4+ T cells sorted from blood. As to subset: CD45RA-negative fraction. This receptor was taken from a man in his thirties or forties in good health. CDR3 sequence (DNA): TGTGCCTGGAGTGTACTTATAGATACGCAGTATTTT. Its protein is CAWSVLIDTQYF.